This T cell receptor beta chain was sequenced during a study of cytomegalovirus exposure and HLA in healthy donors. PCR primers comprised 60 Vbeta and 13 Jbeta primers. Sequencing was performed with immunoSEQ multiplex PCR; in TCRdb, only in-frame clones are kept and a portion is missing. The repertoire holds tens of thousands of clones, with more than 65% as singletons. The CDR3 contains 14 residues. V was pared by 5 bases and J by 8 bases, with 18 bases between. Germline V gene data show CDR1 as SGHAT and CDR2 as FQNNGV. The V gene is TRBV11-2, the J gene TRBJ1-2, with D possibly matching TRBD1 (6 bases). Specimen: PBMCs. The receptor was derived from a male donor in good health and CMV-seropositive. The CDR3 reads CASSPGTPYVGYTF. The CDR3 nucleotides are TGTGCCAGCAGCCCCGGGACACCCTATGTCGGCTACACCTTC.